The TCR beta chain described here comes from a study of T cells in Graves' hyperthyroidism and ophthalmopathy. What was amplified from RNA transcripts were TCR beta CDR3 regions. Initially, a first-round RT-PCR of the TCR CDR3 employed the HTBI primer set. TCRdb redid the calling of the multiplex PCR reads with MiXCR, one entry per CDR3 protein. This table holds roughly 500,000 distinct CDR3 sequences, about 45% found once. Whole-study findings and limits: Ophthalmopathy was model-predicted a median about 6.9 months pre-onset.

This clonotype was observed a few times. Its antigen is not known. The CDR3 contains 15 residues. Germline lookup yields CDR1 SGHTA and CDR2 FQGNSA. V was cut by 5 bases and J by 5 bases, with 18 bases left in between. The receptor was isolated from an adult woman with Graves' disease, either hyperthyroidism or ophthalmopathy (not recorded which). The specimen sequenced was peripheral blood or thyroid tissue (not recorded which). The chain recombines TRBV7-2 with TRBJ2-5; tentative D call: TRBD2 (5 bases). The CDR3 region is CASSERRALQETQYF. CDR3 in DNA: TGTGCCAGCAGCGAAAGGCGGGCCCTTCAGGAGACCCAGTACTTC.